One and the same sample provided the 18 T cell receptor beta chains below, sequenced in a study of blood T cell repertoires in COVID-19 (dated by TCRdb to 2018 to 2020). Libraries were constructed by the immunoSEQ multiplex PCR assay. This immuneACCESS table, as held by TCRdb, lists in-frame sequences with V and J called but not all clones. Of the missing ones, under half trace to an unresolved V gene in checked studies; the others have no known cause. Counted in this sample were about 140,000 clones; about 77% of them appeared once. More than 8.5% of the sample comes from the top ten. The sample was peripheral blood. These receptors were taken from a woman in her fifties or sixties with active or convalescent COVID-19.

This clone has ten or more counts. The chain links TRBV28 to TRBJ2-5; 12 nucleotides match TRBD2. The CDR3 runs to 15 residues. With 5 bases clipped from V and 5 bases from J, the junction kept 6 bases outside the gene matches. From germline, CDR1 is MDHEN and CDR2 SYDVKM. The CDR3 reads CASSPGLAGRETQYF. The CDR3 region has the DNA TGTGCCAGCAGTCCTGGACTAGCGGGGAGGGAGACCCAGTACTTC.

This clone was counted only a few times. The sample has other DNA sequences that encode this CDR3 too. This sequence joins TRBV5-8 and TRBJ1-1; D remains ambiguous. V lost 0 bases and J lost 6, with 6 bases in between. The CDR3 is 12 residues long. The germline V gene encodes CDR1 SGHTS and CDR2 YDEGEE. As DNA, the CDR3 is TGTGCCAGCAGCTTGGTAGCTGCTGAAGCTTTCTTT. It is translated as CASSLVAAEAFF.

This chain uses TRBV9 with TRBJ1-5; D is undetermined. V lost 0 bases, J lost 0 bases, and 7 bases lay in between. The CDR3 spans 15 residues. Germline-derived CDR1 and CDR2 are SGDLS and YYNGEE. Written as DNA, the CDR3 is TGTGCCAGCAGCGTAGGAGCGTATAGCAATCAGCCCCAGCATTTT. Translating it yields CASSVGAYSNQPQHF.

V and J are TRBV2 and TRBJ2-5; tentatively, D is TRBD1 (6 bases). The V gene's germline CDR1 is SNHLY and CDR2 FYNNEI. The CDR3 has 13 amino acids. Trimming pared 7 bases from V and 2 bases from J, leaving 11 bases between. CDR3 nucleotides: TGTGCCAGCAACAGGGACCAACAAGAGACCCAGTACTTC. It codes for CASNRDQQETQYF.

The V and J genes are TRBV20-1 and TRBJ2-7, with 7 bases lining up with TRBD2. The CDR3 covers 14 residues. Germline V gene sequence: CDR1 DFQATT, CDR2 SNEGSKA (reference sequence). V gave up 3 bases and J gave up 3 bases; unmatched junction bases: 8. The DNA of the CDR3 is TGCAGTGCTAGTGGCGGGAGCGGTGTCTACGAGCAGTACTTC. The encoded protein is CSASGGSGVYEQYF.

The chain carries TRBV4-1 and TRBJ1-1, with D possibly being TRBD1 (5 bases). Germline assignment: CDR1 MGHRA and CDR2 YSYEKL. Trimming took off 0 bases at V and 0 bases at J, with 8 bases between the two ends. The CDR3 extends over 15 amino acids. CDR3 nucleotides: TGCGCCAGCAGCCAAGAACCGGGGGTGAACACTGAAGCTTTCTTT. This translates into CASSQEPGVNTEAFF.

This chain joins TRBV2 and TRBJ2-7; weak D call: TRBD1 (7 bases). Germline values: CDR1 SNHLY, CDR2 FYNNEI. The CDR3 length is 15 residues. Trimming cost V 3 bases and J 4 bases, with 16 bases left between them. CDR3: CASSDIVAGGYEQYF. CDR3 bases: TGTGCCAGCAGTGACATAGTGGCAGGGGGGTACGAGCAGTACTTC.

V gene TRBV20-1 combines with J gene TRBJ2-3; D is unresolved. The CDR3 extends over 10 amino acids. Trimming took 4 bases from V and 4 from J, leaving 3 bases between them. The germline gives CDR1 DFQATT, CDR2 SNEGSKA (reference sequence). CDR3 loop: CSATSDTQYF. CDR3 DNA sequence: TGCAGTGCTACTTCAGATACGCAGTATTTT.

This clone was detected only a few times. The chain recombines TRBV5-1 with TRBJ2-5; TRBD2 aligns across 14 bases. Germline lookup yields CDR1 SGHRS and CDR2 YFSETQ. Unmatched junction bases numbered 12, after V lost 3 bases and J lost 5 bases. This CDR3 contains 18 residues. The CDR3 bases are TGCGCCAGCAGCTCGGGACTAGCGGGAGCTAGGCCACGGGAGACCCAGTACTTC. Translated: CASSSGLAGARPRETQYF.

This clone was seen a single time. The chain employs TRBV5-4 and TRBJ2-7; D is perhaps TRBD2 (5 bases). V was trimmed by 4 bases and J by 4 bases, leaving 15 bases between them. The CDR3 sequence is 14 residues long. Germline V CDR1 and CDR2: SGHNT, YYREEE (reference sequence). The CDR3 DNA is TGTGCCAGCAGCCTCCCGACGGGGAAATACGAGCAGTACTTC. This gives the protein CASSLPTGKYEQYF.

CDR3 in amino acids: CASSTGGGYTF. CDR3 nucleotide sequence: TGTGCCAGCAGTACAGGGGGCGGCTACACCTTC. The chain combines TRBV6-5 with TRBJ1-2, with TRBD1 identical over 9 bases. The CDR3 runs to 11 residues. V shed 5 bases and J 8 bases; nucleotides not matched to a gene: 0. CDR1 and CDR2 (germline): MNHEY, SVGAGI.

The chain has TRBV11-1 and TRBJ2-7; the match to TRBD2 covers 13 bases. Germline CDR1 is SGHAT and CDR2 is FQDESV (reference sequence). With V trimmed by 6 bases and J by 5 bases, 7 bases remained unmatched. The CDR3 totals 15 residues. The CDR3: CASRPRTSGSDEQYF. The CDR3 DNA follows: TGTGCCAGCAGACCGCGGACTAGCGGGAGCGACGAGCAGTACTTC.

This clone was seen many times. The rearrangement uses TRBV19 and TRBJ1-1, with D possibly being TRBD1 (6 bases). CDR1 and CDR2 from the germline V gene are LNHDA and SQIVND (reference sequence). The CDR3 has 13 residues. V lost 5 bases to trimming and J lost 4 bases, with 11 bases between them. CDR3 nucleotides: TGTGCCAGTAGTTTCAGGGGCAGCACTGAAGCTTTCTTT. This gives the protein CASSFRGSTEAFF. Using reference TRBV19 and TRBJ1-1 for the parts outside the CDR3, the full variable domain is DGGITQSPKYLFRKEGQNVTLSCEQNLNHDAMYWYRQDPGQGLRLIYYSQIVNDFQKGDIAEGYSVSREKKESFPLTVTSAQKNPTAFYLCASSFRGSTEAFFGQGTRLTVV.

The CDR3 protein is CAWSRGHKLNSGNTIYF. CDR3 in DNA: TGTGCCTGGAGTAGGGGCCACAAACTGAACTCTGGAAACACCATATATTTT. The V and J genes are TRBV30 and TRBJ1-3; possible D gene TRBD1, 5 bases. This CDR3 is 17 amino acids long. Trimming removed 2 bases from V and 0 bases from J, with 17 bases in between. The germline gives CDR1 GTSNPN, CDR2 SVGIG (reference sequence).

This sequence joins TRBV11-3 and TRBJ2-5; TRBD2 aligns across 10 bases. Germline CDR1 reads SGHNT; CDR2 reads YENEEA. The J segment lost 3 bases and the V segment lost 3 bases, leaving 7 bases of the junction unmatched. The CDR3 runs 16 residues. In DNA form, the CDR3 reads TGTGCCAGCAGCTTCCGTCTAGCGGGAGTAAAAGAGACCCAGTACTTC. Amino acid sequence: CASSFRLAGVKETQYF.

The chain uses TRBV5-4 and TRBJ1-2, with TRBD1 identical over 7 bases. The CDR3 is made up of 16 amino acids. In germline, CDR1 is SGHNT, CDR2 YYREEE (reference sequence). With V trimmed by 4 bases and J by 0 bases, 9 bases remained unmatched. CDR3 loop: CASSRDREPTNYGYTF. CDR3 coding DNA: TGTGCCAGCAGCCGAGACAGGGAACCTACTAACTATGGCTACACCTTC.

This clone was detected a few times. The rearrangement uses TRBV7-2 and TRBJ2-5; the match to TRBD2 covers 7 bases. The germline V gene encodes CDR1 SGHTA and CDR2 FQGNSA. CDR3 length: 14 amino acids. V shed 3 bases and J 1 base; nucleotides not matched to a gene: 2. The CDR3 here is CASSFGRLQETQYF. The CDR3 nucleotides read TGTGCCAGCAGCTTCGGGAGGCTCCAAGAGACCCAGTACTTC.

The chain has TRBV29-1 and TRBJ1-1; perhaps TRBD1 as D (6 bases). Trimming cost V 1 base and J 4 bases, with 10 bases left between them. Per the germline V gene, CDR1 is SQVTM and CDR2 is ANQGSEA. CDR3 length: 13 amino acids. As DNA, the CDR3 is TGCAGCGTTGAAGCTGGGGGCGGCACTGAAGCTTTCTTT. Translation gives CSVEAGGGTEAFF.